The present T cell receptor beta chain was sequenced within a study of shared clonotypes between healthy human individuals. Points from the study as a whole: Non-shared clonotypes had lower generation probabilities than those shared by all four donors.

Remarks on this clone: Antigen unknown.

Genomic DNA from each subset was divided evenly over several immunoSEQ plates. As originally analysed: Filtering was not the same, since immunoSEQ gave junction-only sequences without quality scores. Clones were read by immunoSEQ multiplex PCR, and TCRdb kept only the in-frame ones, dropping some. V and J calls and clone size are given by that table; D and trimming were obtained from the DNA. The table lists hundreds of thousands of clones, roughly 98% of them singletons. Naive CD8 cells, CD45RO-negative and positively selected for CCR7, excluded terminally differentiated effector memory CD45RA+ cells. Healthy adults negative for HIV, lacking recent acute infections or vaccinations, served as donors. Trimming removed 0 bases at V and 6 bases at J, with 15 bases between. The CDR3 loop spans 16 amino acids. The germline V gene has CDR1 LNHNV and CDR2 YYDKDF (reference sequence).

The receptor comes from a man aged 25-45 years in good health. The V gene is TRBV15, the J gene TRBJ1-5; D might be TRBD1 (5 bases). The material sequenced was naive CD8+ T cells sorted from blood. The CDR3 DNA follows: TGTGCCACCAGCAGAGATCACCTGGCGGGGGTTCAGCCCCAGCATTTT. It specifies CATSRDHLAGVQPQHF.